This is a list of T cell receptor beta chains from one sample in a study of blood T cells in healthy people across ages. In TCRdb, the 5' RACE reads were re-called with MiXCR into one record per CDR3 protein. The sample consists of 800,000 or so distinct CDR3 sequences, approximately 25% of them appearing once. In addition, the sample was reused for a study of T cells of mothers and their children.

Sequencing was done on a sample of blood. The receptor source for this set is a boy aged 5-17 years in good health. Each CDR3 is given with its conserved first and last residue. The order of the fields is D gene, J gene, clone size, V gene, CDR3 DNA, CDR3 protein. D genes are given only for firm matches. Where a row states a size, it is once, few, many or the class of an expanded clone; other rows omit it.

TRBD1	TRBJ1-5	-	TRBV20-1	TGCAGTGCTAGTGTGGGACAGGTAGATCAGCCCCAGCATTTT	CSASVGQVDQPQHF
TRBD1	TRBJ1-2	few	TRBV28	TGTGCCAGCAGCACAGGGGGTAACTATGGCTACACCTTC	CASSTGGNYGYTF
TRBD1	TRBJ2-4	-	TRBV18	TGTGCCAGCTCACCAGGGACAGGGGGAAACATTCAGTACTTC	CASSPGTGGNIQYF
TRBD1	TRBJ1-2	few	TRBV6-6	TGTGCCAGCAGCCACCTAGACAGGGGGTTAAGCTATGGCTACACCTTC	CASSHLDRGLSYGYTF
TRBD2	TRBJ2-7	few	TRBV3-1	TGTGCCAGCAGTTACACCAGCGGGGCGTCCTACGAGCAGTACTTC	CASSYTSGASYEQYF
-	TRBJ2-7	few	TRBV28	TGTGCCAGCAGTTCTCCCTCCGTTAGGACCTCATACGAGCAGTACTTC	CASSSPSVRTSYEQYF
TRBD1	TRBJ2-4	few	TRBV7-2	TGTGCCAGCAGCACGGACAGGGGTGGCAAAAACATTCAGTACTTC	CASSTDRGGKNIQYF
-	TRBJ1-1	few	TRBV19	TGTGCCAGTAGGTACGGGGGAAACACTGAAGCTTTCTTT	CASRYGGNTEAFF
TRBD2	TRBJ2-1	-	TRBV20-1	TGCAGTGCTAGAGACCCCGGTCCTAGCGGGGGGCCCTACAATGAGCAGTTCTTC	CSARDPGPSGGPYNEQFF
-	TRBJ2-3	few	TRBV12-3/TRBV12-4	TGTGCCAGCAGTTCGCGGGGCGGGGCGGGCACAGATGCGCAGTATTTT	CASSSRGGAGTDAQYF
TRBD1	TRBJ2-5	few	TRBV5-1	TGCGCCAGCAGCTGGGAAACCGGGACAGGGCAAGAGACCCAGTACTTC	CASSWETGTGQETQYF
-	TRBJ1-3	few	TRBV9	TGTGCCAGCAGCGTAGACCCGGCTGGATCTGGAAACACCATATATTTT	CASSVDPAGSGNTIYF
TRBD1	TRBJ2-3	-	TRBV13	TGTGCCAGCAGCTTAGGTACCGTAGGGACAGATCGAAATTTT	CASSLGTVGTDRNF
-	TRBJ2-6	few	TRBV4-3	TGCGCCAGCAGCCAAGATAGCAGGGAAACTGGGGCCAACGTCCTGACTTTC	CASSQDSRETGANVLTF
TRBD1	TRBJ2-1	-	TRBV7-9	TGTGCCAGCAGCTTATCCGGGACAGGGAAATACAATGAGCAGTTCTTC	CASSLSGTGKYNEQFF
TRBD2	TRBJ2-3	-	TRBV28	TGTGCCAGCAGTCTAGCGGGATTAGATAGAGATACGCAGTATTTT	CASSLAGLDRDTQYF
-	TRBJ1-2	once	TRBV5-1	TGCGCCAGCAGCTTTGGACAGACAGAAGGCTACACCTTC	CASSFGQTEGYTF
-	TRBJ2-4	-	TRBV27	TGTGCCAGCAGCTCTCTGACTTCGTCGGTATCCGCCAAAAACATTCAGTACTTC	CASSSLTSSVSAKNIQYF
-	TRBJ2-7	few	TRBV5-6	TGTGCCAGCAGCTCGATTAGCGGATACGAGCAGTACTTC	CASSSISGYEQYF
-	TRBJ2-5	-	TRBV3-1	TGTGCCAGCAGCCAAGGGAGGGGCCTTGCAGAGACCCAGTACTTC	CASSQGRGLAETQYF
TRBD2	TRBJ2-1	many	TRBV6-5	TGTGCCAGCAGTCTAGCGGGGGGCCTCAATGAGCAGTTCTTC	CASSLAGGLNEQFF
-	TRBJ2-4	-	TRBV28	TGTGCCAGCAGTTCATTGAGCATCCTAGCCAAAAACATTCAGTACTTC	CASSSLSILAKNIQYF
-	TRBJ1-5	-	TRBV7-2	TGTGCCAGCAGCCCGGTGGTGGACCAGCCCCAGCATTTT	CASSPVVDQPQHF
TRBD1	TRBJ1-5	-	TRBV4-1	TGCGCAAGCGGGACAGGGGTAAATCAGCCCCAGCATTTT	CASGTGVNQPQHF
-	TRBJ1-3	few	TRBV6-6	TGTGCCAGCAGTTACTCAGGGATCGGAAACACCATATATTTT	CASSYSGIGNTIYF
-	TRBJ1-1	-	TRBV6-1	TGTGCCAGCAGTGAAATGTCGGCCGGGAACACTGAAGCTTTCTTT	CASSEMSAGNTEAFF
TRBD2	TRBJ2-3	few	TRBV10-2	TGCGCCAGCAGTGAATTGACTAGCGGGGGGGCCAGGGATACGCAATATTTT	CASSELTSGGARDTQYF
-	TRBJ1-6	few	TRBV2	TGTGCCAGCAGGGCGTCCTATAATTCACCCCTCCACTTT	CASRASYNSPLHF
TRBD1	TRBJ2-7	-	TRBV3-1	TGTGCCAGCAGCCGCACGGACAGGGCCTACGAGCAGTACTTC	CASSRTDRAYEQYF
-	TRBJ2-1	few	TRBV24-1	TGTGCCACCAGTGATTTTGGTGGGGGGTACAATGAGCAGCTCTTC	CATSDFGGGYNEQLF
TRBD1	TRBJ2-1	-	TRBV20-1	TGCAGTGCAAAACAGGGGATCTACAATGAGCAGTTCTTC	CSAKQGIYNEQFF
-	TRBJ1-5	-	TRBV14	TGTGCCAGCAGCCAAGTCCCCTTGGGGCCCCAGCATTTT	CASSQVPLGPQHF
-	TRBJ1-6	-	TRBV6-1	TGTGCCAGCAGTGCTATTCATAACGATTCACCCCTCCACTTT	CASSAIHNDSPLHF
-	TRBJ2-2	few	TRBV6-4	TGTGCCAGCCGGGATGGGGAAGATAACACCGGGGAGCTGTTTTTT	CASRDGEDNTGELFF
TRBD1	TRBJ1-1	-	TRBV9	TGTGCCAGCACACCGAGGGACAGGGGCGCTGAAGCTTTCTTT	CASTPRDRGAEAFF
TRBD1	TRBJ2-2	few	TRBV29-1	TGCAGCGTTGAAGTGGGGACAGGGAGAAACACCGGGGAGCTGTTTTTT	CSVEVGTGRNTGELFF
-	TRBJ1-2	few	TRBV7-2	TGTGCCAGCAGCTTAAGACAGAGCTATGGCTACACCTTC	CASSLRQSYGYTF
-	TRBJ2-1	-	TRBV5-6	TGTGCCAGCAGCTTTACTGGTTCTAGGGAGCAGTTCTTC	CASSFTGSREQFF
-	TRBJ2-5	few	TRBV7-9	TGTGCCAGCAGCTGGACGGCTCAAGAGACCCGGTACTTC	CASSWTAQETRYF
-	TRBJ1-2	-	TRBV19	TGTGCCAGTAGTATAGATCGCTACTATGGCTACACCTTC	CASSIDRYYGYTF
TRBD1	TRBJ1-2	few	TRBV6-6	TGTGCCAGCAGTCAGGGGGGACGTGGCTACACCTTC	CASSQGGRGYTF
-	TRBJ2-3	-	TRBV30	TGTGCCTGGAGTGGAGGGACCCAGTTAGATACGCAGTATTTT	CAWSGGTQLDTQYF
-	TRBJ2-7	-	TRBV5-1	TGCGCCAGCAGCTGGAATGCGGGGATCTACGAGCAGTACTTC	CASSWNAGIYEQYF
-	TRBJ2-5	-	TRBV20-1	TGCAGTGCTAGATTCGGGTCTCAAGAGACCCAGTACTTC	CSARFGSQETQYF
-	TRBJ2-1	few	TRBV15	TGTGCCACCAGCAGCCCCACGGCGGGGACCCCGAATGCTTACAATGAGCAGTTCTTC	CATSSPTAGTPNAYNEQFF
-	TRBJ2-5	once	TRBV7-2	TGTGCCAGCAGCTTAGACAGACCCATTGTCGTAGAGACCCAGTACTTC	CASSLDRPIVVETQYF
-	TRBJ1-5	-	TRBV20-1	TGCAGTGCTCAACAGGTGTATCAGCCCCAGCATTTT	CSAQQVYQPQHF
-	TRBJ1-4	-	TRBV24-1	TGTGCCACCAGTGATCCTAGGACTTACGGTGAAAAACTGTTTTTT	CATSDPRTYGEKLFF
TRBD1	TRBJ2-5	few	TRBV18	TGTGCCAGCCCCCAGGGGGCTGGGGCCCAAGAGACCCGGTACTTC	CASPQGAGAQETRYF
TRBD2	TRBJ2-7	-	TRBV28	TGTGCCAGCAGGACCAGCGGGGACGAGCAGTACTTC	CASRTSGDEQYF
TRBD2	TRBJ2-7	-	TRBV7-9	TGTGCCAGCAGCGCTACACTAGCGGCCTACTCCTACGAGCAGTACTTC	CASSATLAAYSYEQYF
-	TRBJ1-3	few	TRBV3-1	TGTGCCAGCGCGGTCGCTTCTGGAAACACCATATATTTT	CASAVASGNTIYF
-	TRBJ2-3	few	TRBV20-1	TGCAGTGCCCTTACCGGTCCCCCTAGCACAGATACGCAGTATTTT	CSALTGPPSTDTQYF
-	TRBJ2-1	few	TRBV12-3/TRBV12-4	TGTGCCAGCAGGTTTGGAGGTCTCTCCTACAATGAGCAGTTCTTC	CASRFGGLSYNEQFF
-	TRBJ2-7	-	TRBV12-3/TRBV12-4	TGTGCCAGCAGGCTTACGGGGCGAGGCGAGCAGTACTTC	CASRLTGRGEQYF
TRBD1	TRBJ2-7	-	TRBV20-1	TGCAGTGCTGCGGAGAGGGACAGCTCCTACGAGCAGTACTTC	CSAAERDSSYEQYF
-	TRBJ1-3	-	TRBV20-1	TGCAGTGCCAGACAGTTACTCTCTGGAAACACCATATATTTT	CSARQLLSGNTIYF